These T cell receptor beta chains were read from a single sample in a study of shared clonotypes between healthy human individuals. The repertoire was sequenced with immunoSEQ multiplex PCR; TCRdb's copy has only in-frame clones and lacks some. In the table there are some 1,100,000 clones, around three quarters of which are singletons. The sequenced sample consisted of memory CD4+ T cells from PBMCs. These receptors originate from a man between 18 and 35 years old in good health. Some clones in this sample may be carry-over from other donors' samples. CDR3s include the opening cysteine and the closing phenylalanine or tryptophan. Fields, in order: V gene, clone size, J gene, D gene, CDR3 DNA, CDR3 protein. D genes are given only for firm matches. Clone sizes are given selectively: once, few, many, or a class where the clone is expanded.

TRBV4-1	NA	TRBJ2-7	NA	TGCGCCAGCAGCCCCACGCACGGAACCTACGAGCAGTACTTC	CASSPTHGTYEQYF
TRBV4-1	NA	TRBJ2-3	NA	TGCGCCAGCAGCCAGAGCCCTGGGGCAGGGCTAGGAGATACGCAGTATTTT	CASSQSPGAGLGDTQYF
TRBV19	many	TRBJ2-2	TRBD1	TGTGCCAGTGAGAACAGGGGCAACACCGGGGAGCTGTTTTTT	CASENRGNTGELFF
TRBV28	NA	TRBJ2-7	NA	TGTGCCAGCAGTTTATTAAGTGGTGGCATCCTATACGAGCAGTACTTC	CASSLLSGGILYEQYF
TRBV7-2	NA	TRBJ2-7	TRBD2	TGTGCCAGCAGCCTGGGACTAGCGGGCTCCTACGAGCAGTACTTC	CASSLGLAGSYEQYF
TRBV7-2	NA	TRBJ2-5	NA	TGTGCCAGCAGCTTAAGAAATGCCAGGGCAGAGACCCAGTACTTC	CASSLRNARAETQYF
TRBV4-3	NA	TRBJ1-3	TRBD1	TGCGCCAGCAGCCAAGGCCCCGGACAGGGCCTTGGAAACACCATATATTTT	CASSQGPGQGLGNTIYF
TRBV6-6	NA	TRBJ2-7	TRBD1	TGTGCCCACGGGACAGGGATGAGCTACGAGCAGTACTTC	CAHGTGMSYEQYF
TRBV6-5	few	TRBJ2-7	NA	TGTGCCAGCAGCAGGGACATATCCATCAGCTACGAGCAGTACTTC	CASSRDISISYEQYF
TRBV28	NA	TRBJ2-5	TRBD2	TGTGCCAGCAGTTTCCGGAAAACAGGACTAGCGGGAGGGGAGACCCAGTACTTC	CASSFRKTGLAGGETQYF
TRBV11-2	few	TRBJ2-5	TRBD2	TGTGCCAGCAGCATTACGGGGAGGGTTGAGACCCAGTACTTC	CASSITGRVETQYF
TRBV5-5	NA	TRBJ2-7	NA	TGTGCCAGCAGCTTGGATCGGCGTCTCGAGCAGTACTTC	CASSLDRRLEQYF
TRBV7-2	NA	TRBJ2-1	TRBD2	TGTGCCAGCAGCTTACGGGGGACTAGCGGGAGTGGGGAGCAGTTCTTC	CASSLRGTSGSGEQFF
TRBV2	NA	TRBJ2-5	TRBD1	TGTGCCAGCAGGAACCGGGACAGACTGAGAGAGACCCAGTACTTC	CASRNRDRLRETQYF
TRBV11-2	NA	TRBJ2-1	NA	TGTGCCAGCAGCTTAGCTAGAGAAAATGAGCAGTTCTTC	CASSLARENEQFF
TRBV11-2	NA	TRBJ2-6	NA	TGTGCCAGCAGCTTAGGGTCCTCCTCTGGGGCCAACGTCCTGACTTTC	CASSLGSSSGANVLTF
TRBV9	NA	TRBJ2-3	NA	TGTGCCAGCAGCCCACTCGCCGGGCGGCTATCAGATACGCAGTATTTT	CASSPLAGRLSDTQYF
TRBV18	NA	TRBJ2-7	TRBD1	TGTGCCAGCTCTCAGTCCCGGGACAGGGAGCAGCACTTC	CASSQSRDREQHF
TRBV15	NA	TRBJ2-5	TRBD1	TGTGCCACCAGCCCTGGGACAGCCCAAGAGACCCAGTACTTC	CATSPGTAQETQYF
TRBV29-1	once	TRBJ2-3	NA	TGCAGCGTTGAAGATCTTAGGGACCCGACAGATACGCAGTATTTT	CSVEDLRDPTDTQYF
TRBV19	NA	TRBJ1-1	NA	TGTGCCAGTAGTATTGGGGGCAGGGGGAACACTGAAGCTTTCTTT	CASSIGGRGNTEAFF
TRBV4-2	NA	TRBJ2-2	NA	TGTGCCAGCAGCCAAGGCGGTGGACTGGCGAACACCGGGGAGCTGTTTTTT	CASSQGGGLANTGELFF
TRBV30	NA	TRBJ2-1	TRBD1	TGTGCCTGGAGTGTACCTCGGACAGGGGCCTACAATGAGCAGTTCTTC	CAWSVPRTGAYNEQFF
TRBV6-5	NA	TRBJ2-2	TRBD2	TGTGCCAGCAGCCGCCGACGGGGGGGCACCGGGGAGCTGTTTTTT	CASSRRRGGTGELFF
TRBV4-1	NA	TRBJ2-7	NA	TGCGCCAGCAGCCAAGAGGGTAGTCGTGTCGCAGAGCAGTACTTC	CASSQEGSRVAEQYF
TRBV28	NA	TRBJ2-3	NA	TGTGCCAGCAGAGGGGGAGGGCTTGAGACAGATACGCAGTATTTT	CASRGGGLETDTQYF
TRBV5-8	NA	TRBJ2-5	NA	TGTGCCAGCAGCTTGGGGGATAACCAAGAGACCCAGTACTTC	CASSLGDNQETQYF
TRBV5-1	NA	TRBJ2-7	TRBD2	TGCGCCAGCAGCCAGAAGACTAGCGGGACATATGGCGAGCAGTACTTC	CASSQKTSGTYGEQYF
TRBV4-1	NA	TRBJ2-1	TRBD2	TGCGCCAGCAGCCCTCCGTCTGGACTAGCGGGAGGGCTCGAGAATGAGCAGTTCTTC	CASSPPSGLAGGLENEQFF